This T cell receptor (beta chain) derives from a study of cytomegalovirus exposure and HLA in healthy donors. Whole-study findings and limits: The classifier reportedly diagnosed cytomegalovirus status with high specificity and sensitivity. After further analysis at a later stage, 17,000 or so TCR beta sequences were associated with HLA alleles at 0.05 false discovery rate. Cytomegalovirus association was assigned to more than 150 TCR beta chains.

A word on this clone: Its antigen remains unidentified.

PCR primers comprised 60 Vbeta and 13 Jbeta primers. Using immunoSEQ multiplex PCR, the repertoire was profiled, and TCRdb retains in-frame clones only, with some absent. This sample carries about 140,000 clones, with less than 3.5% going to the ten biggest clones. The V gene's germline CDR1 is SGHNT and CDR2 YYREEE (reference sequence). This CDR3 is built from 12 residues. Trimming removed 2 bases at V and 4 bases at J, with 6 bases between. This TCR was sampled from a middle-aged man in good health and CMV-seronegative. The chain links TRBV5-4 to TRBJ2-5, with D unclear. The sequencing input was PBMCs. The CDR3: CASSFPSETQYF. The CDR3 DNA reads TGTGCCAGCAGCTTCCCGTCAGAGACCCAGTACTTC.